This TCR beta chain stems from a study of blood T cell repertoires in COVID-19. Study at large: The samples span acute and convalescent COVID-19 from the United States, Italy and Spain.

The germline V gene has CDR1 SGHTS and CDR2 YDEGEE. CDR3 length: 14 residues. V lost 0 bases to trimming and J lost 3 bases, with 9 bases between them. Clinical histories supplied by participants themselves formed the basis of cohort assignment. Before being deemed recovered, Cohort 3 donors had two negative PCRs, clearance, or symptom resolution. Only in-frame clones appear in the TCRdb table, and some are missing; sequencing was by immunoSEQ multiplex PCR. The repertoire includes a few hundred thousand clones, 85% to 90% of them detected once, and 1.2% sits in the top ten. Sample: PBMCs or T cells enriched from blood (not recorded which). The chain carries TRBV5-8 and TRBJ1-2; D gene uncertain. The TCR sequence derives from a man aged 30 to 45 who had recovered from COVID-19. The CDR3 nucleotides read TGTGCCAGCAGCTTGGCCTCGGTGGACTATGGCTACACCTTC. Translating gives CASSLASVDYGYTF.